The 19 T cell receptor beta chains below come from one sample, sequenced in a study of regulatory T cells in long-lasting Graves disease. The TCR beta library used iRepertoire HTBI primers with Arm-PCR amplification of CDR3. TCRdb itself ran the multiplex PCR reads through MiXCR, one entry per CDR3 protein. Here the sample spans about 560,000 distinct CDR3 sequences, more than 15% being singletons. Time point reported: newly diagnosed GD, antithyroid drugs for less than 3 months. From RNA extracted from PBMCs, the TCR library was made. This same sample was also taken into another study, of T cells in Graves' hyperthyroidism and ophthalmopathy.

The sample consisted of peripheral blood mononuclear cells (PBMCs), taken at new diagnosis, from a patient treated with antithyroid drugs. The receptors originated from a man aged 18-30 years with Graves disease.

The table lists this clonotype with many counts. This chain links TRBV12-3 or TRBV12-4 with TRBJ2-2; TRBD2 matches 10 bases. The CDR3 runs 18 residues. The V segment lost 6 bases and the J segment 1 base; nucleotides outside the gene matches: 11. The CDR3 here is CASSQQLIAGGNTGELFF. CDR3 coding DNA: TGTGCCAGCAGCCAGCAGTTAATAGCGGGAGGGAACACCGGGGAGCTGTTTTTT.

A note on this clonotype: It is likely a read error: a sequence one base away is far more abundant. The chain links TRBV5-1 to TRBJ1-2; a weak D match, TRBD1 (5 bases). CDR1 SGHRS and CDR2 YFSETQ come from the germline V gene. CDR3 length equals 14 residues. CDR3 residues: CASTSRQTDYGYTF. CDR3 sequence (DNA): TGTGCCAGTACAAGTCGACAGACTGACTATGGCTACACCTTC.

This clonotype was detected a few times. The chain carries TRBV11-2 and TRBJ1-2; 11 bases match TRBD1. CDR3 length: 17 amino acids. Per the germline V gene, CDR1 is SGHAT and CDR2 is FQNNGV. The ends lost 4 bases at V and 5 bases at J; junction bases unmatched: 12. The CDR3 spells CASSSPGQGGLGYGYTF. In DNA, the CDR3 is TGTGCCAGCAGCTCGCCGGGACAGGGGGGCCTGGGGTATGGCTACACCTTC.

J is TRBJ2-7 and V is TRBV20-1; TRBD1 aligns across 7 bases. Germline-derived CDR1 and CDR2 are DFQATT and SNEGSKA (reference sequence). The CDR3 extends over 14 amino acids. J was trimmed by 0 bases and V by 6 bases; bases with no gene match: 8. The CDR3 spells CSAWDSHSSYEQYF. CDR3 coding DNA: TGCAGTGCCTGGGACAGCCATAGCTCCTACGAGCAGTACTTC.

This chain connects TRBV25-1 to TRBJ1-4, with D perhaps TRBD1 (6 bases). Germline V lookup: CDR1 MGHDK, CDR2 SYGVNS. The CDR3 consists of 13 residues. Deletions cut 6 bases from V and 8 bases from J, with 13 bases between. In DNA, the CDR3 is TGTGCCAGCAGACACAGGGTGGGCGAAAAACTGTTTTTT. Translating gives CASRHRVGEKLFF.

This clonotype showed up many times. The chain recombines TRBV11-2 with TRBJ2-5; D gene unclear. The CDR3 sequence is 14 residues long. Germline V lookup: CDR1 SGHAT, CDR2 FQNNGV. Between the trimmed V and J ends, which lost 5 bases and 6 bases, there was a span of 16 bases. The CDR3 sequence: CASSLGPDRQTQYF. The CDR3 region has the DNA TGTGCCAGCAGCCTTGGACCCGACCGGCAGACCCAGTACTTC.

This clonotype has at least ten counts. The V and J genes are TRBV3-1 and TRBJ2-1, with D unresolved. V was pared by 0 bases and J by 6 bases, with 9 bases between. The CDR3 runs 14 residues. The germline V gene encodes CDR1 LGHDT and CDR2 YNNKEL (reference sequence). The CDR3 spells CASSQERQINEQFF. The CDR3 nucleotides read TGTGCCAGCAGCCAAGAGAGGCAGATCAATGAGCAGTTCTTC.

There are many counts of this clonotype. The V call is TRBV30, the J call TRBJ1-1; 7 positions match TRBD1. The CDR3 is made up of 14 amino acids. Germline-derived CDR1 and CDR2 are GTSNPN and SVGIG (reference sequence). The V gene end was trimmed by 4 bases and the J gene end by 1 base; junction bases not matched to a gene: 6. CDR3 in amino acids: CAWTTGDSNTEAFF. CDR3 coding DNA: TGTGCCTGGACCACAGGGGACTCGAACACTGAAGCTTTCTTT.

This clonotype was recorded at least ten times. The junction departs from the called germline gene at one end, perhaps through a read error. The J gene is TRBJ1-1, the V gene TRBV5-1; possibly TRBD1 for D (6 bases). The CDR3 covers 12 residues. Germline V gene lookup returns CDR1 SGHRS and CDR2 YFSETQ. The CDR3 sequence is CASSLGQTEAFF. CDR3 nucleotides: TGTGCCAGCAGCCTCGGACAGACCGAAGCTTTCTTT.

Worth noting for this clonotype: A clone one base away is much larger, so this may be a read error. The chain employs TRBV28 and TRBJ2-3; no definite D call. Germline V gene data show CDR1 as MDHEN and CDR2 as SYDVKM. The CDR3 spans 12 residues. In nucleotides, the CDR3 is TGTGCCAGCAGTTTGAGAGAGGATACGCCGTATTTT. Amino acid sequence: CASSLREDTPYF.

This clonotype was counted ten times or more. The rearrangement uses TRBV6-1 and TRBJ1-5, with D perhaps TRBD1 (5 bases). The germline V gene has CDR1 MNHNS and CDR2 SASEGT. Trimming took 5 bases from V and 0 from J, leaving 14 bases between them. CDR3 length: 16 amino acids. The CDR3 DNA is TGTGCCAGCAGTCAACGCCTAGGGGATAGCAATCAGCCCCAGCATTTT. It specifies CASSQRLGDSNQPQHF.

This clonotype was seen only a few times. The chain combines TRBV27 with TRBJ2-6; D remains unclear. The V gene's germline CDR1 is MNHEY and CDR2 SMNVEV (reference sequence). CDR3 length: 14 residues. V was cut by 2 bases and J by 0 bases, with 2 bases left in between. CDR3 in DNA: TGTGCCAGCAGTTTAATCTCTGGGGCCAACGTCCTGACTTTC. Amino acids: CASSLISGANVLTF.

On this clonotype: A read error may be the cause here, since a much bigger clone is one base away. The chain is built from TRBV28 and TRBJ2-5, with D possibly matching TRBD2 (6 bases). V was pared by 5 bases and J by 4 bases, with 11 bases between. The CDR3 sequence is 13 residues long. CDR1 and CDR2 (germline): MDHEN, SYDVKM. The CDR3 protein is CASSAPSAETQYF. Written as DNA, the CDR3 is TGTGCCAGCAGTGCCCCTAGCGCAGAGACCCAGTACTTC.

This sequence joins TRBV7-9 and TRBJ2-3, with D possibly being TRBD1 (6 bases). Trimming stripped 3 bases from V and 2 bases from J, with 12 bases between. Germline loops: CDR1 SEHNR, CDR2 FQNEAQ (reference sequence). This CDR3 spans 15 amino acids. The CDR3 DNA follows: TGTGCCAGCAGCTTTGAGGGGGTAACCACAGATACGCAGTATTTT. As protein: CASSFEGVTTDTQYF.

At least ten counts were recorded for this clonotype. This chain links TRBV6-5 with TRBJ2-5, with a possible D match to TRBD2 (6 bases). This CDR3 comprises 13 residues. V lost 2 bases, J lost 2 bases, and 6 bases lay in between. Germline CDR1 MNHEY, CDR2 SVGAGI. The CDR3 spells CASSYGLQETQYF. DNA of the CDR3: TGTGCCAGCAGTTACGGACTACAAGAGACCCAGTACTTC.

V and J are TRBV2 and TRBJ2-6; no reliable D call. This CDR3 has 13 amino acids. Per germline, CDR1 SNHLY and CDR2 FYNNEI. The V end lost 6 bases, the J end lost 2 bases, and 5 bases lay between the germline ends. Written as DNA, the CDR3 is TGTGCCAGCAGGATGACTGGGGCCAACGTCCTGACTTTC. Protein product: CASRMTGANVLTF.

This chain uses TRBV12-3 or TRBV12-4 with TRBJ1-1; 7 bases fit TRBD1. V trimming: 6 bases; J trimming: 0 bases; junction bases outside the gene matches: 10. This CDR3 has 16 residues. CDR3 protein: CASSPTEGQLNTEAFF. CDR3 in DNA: TGTGCCAGCAGCCCCACAGAGGGACAGCTGAACACTGAAGCTTTCTTT.

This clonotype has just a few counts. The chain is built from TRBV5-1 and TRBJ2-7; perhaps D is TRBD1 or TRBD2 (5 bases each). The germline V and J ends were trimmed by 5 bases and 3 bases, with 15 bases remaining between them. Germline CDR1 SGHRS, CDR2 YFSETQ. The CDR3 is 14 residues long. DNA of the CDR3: TGCGCCAGCAGTTACCCGGGACGGTTCTACGAGCAGTACTTC. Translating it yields CASSYPGRFYEQYF.

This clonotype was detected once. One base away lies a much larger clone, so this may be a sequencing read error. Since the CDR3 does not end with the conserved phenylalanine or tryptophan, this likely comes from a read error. The CDR3 is CSAVASSGRAARLDTQYC. The CDR3 region has the DNA TGCAGTGCCGTGGCCTCTAGCGGGAGGGCCGCCAGACTAGATACGCAGTATTGT. The chain employs TRBV29-1 and TRBJ2-3; 12 bases are shared with TRBD2. CDR1 and CDR2 from the germline V gene are SQVTM and ANQGSEA. The CDR3 covers 18 residues.